The present TCR beta chain was sequenced within a study of PD-L1 blockade in urothelial cancer (dated by TCRdb to 2016 to 2017). With respect to the entire study: Every patient began therapy in about 2014 and was given atezolizumab 1,200 mg intravenously every 3 weeks. Pretreatment blood TCR-seq was available for twenty-nine patients, at least one posttreatment blood collection was obtained for some 24 patients, and tumor TCR-seq was available for some 24 patients. Blood samples gave median yields of roughly 150,000 T cells and tens of thousands of unique TCRs, along with a median clonality of around 0.08. The study was an exploratory multi-omic analysis of somatic, immune and clinical correlates of response to PD-L1 blockade with atezolizumab in urothelial cancer. Whole exome sequencing and RNA sequencing of pretreatment tumors were performed alongside TCR sequencing in the same patients. Durable clinical benefit was achieved by nine patients and was not achieved by 20 patients. Durable clinical benefit was defined as progression-free survival longer than 6 months, and TCR features were also tested against progression-free and overall survival. Patients had an ECOG performance status of 0 or 1 and had received between 0 and 3 prior chemotherapy regimens. About 85% of the 29 patients were males with bladder-origin urothelial cancer, and about 65% of the 29 reported a prior smoking history. Blood samples were analyzed 3 weeks after the start of treatment (second dose) and 6 weeks after the start of treatment. TCR sequencing covered pretreatment tumor samples and matched, serially collected peripheral blood taken before and after atezolizumab treatment.

As regards this clone: The specificity of this receptor is unknown. Nothing much larger sits one base from this clone, and base qualities are not available.

On the study overall, not on this receptor specifically: Improved progression-free and overall survival was found to be associated with pretreatment peripheral blood TCR clonality below the median. Because of the small sample size (n ≈ 29) and the many exploratory analyses performed, the results are intended to be regarded as hypothesis-generating. At 3 weeks after the start of treatment, tumor-associated TCR clones in peripheral blood had expanded more in patients with durable benefit (n of about 22, p = 0.022).

In light of the paper, this sample's time point label describes: peripheral blood 6 weeks after treatment start. A cohort of more than 25 patients with locally advanced or metastatic urothelial carcinoma, treated at Memorial Sloan Kettering on a trial protocol, was included. Peripheral blood mononuclear cells were collected from each patient pretreatment and during treatment, giving between 1 and 8 total time points per patient. The Qiagen DNeasy Blood extraction kit was used to purify genomic DNA from total PBMCs and tumor samples. PBMCs were collected pretreatment and during treatment, and were isolated and stored as previously described. Synthetic TCR analog templates were spiked into each PCR so that absolute template abundance could be estimated from read counts. TCRbeta CDR3 regions were amplified from genomic DNA with bias-controlled V and J gene primers using the immunoSEQ assay. Rearranged TCRbeta segments were sequenced at approximately 20X coverage. In the original analysis: Clustering was used to correct sequencing errors, and CDR3s were annotated against IMGT to assign V, D and J genes. Downstream analyses used only productive TCRbeta rearrangements and left out out-of-frame or stop-codon sequences. To compute clonality, Shannon entropy was normalized by the log of the number of unique productive sequences and then subtracted from one. Fisher's exact test with Benjamini-Hochberg correction, at a threshold of adjusted p below 0.01, was used to find clones that differed between time points or between blood and tumor. In TCRdb, the immuneACCESS table is reduced to in-frame sequences with V and J assigned. These tables do not hold every clone; where another copy was compared, an unresolved V gene accounts for under half, and the others remain unexplained. The V and J calls and clone size are taken from that table; D and trimming were inferred from the DNA. The sample includes about 27,000 clones, with roughly 84% observed a single time. Roughly 1.5% of the sample is in the top ten clones.

The sample in question was PBMCs, obtained around atezolizumab (anti-PD-L1) treatment. This clonotype was sampled from a man between 65 and 85 years old with urothelial cancer.

This receptor has the CDR3 CASSEQSNTGELFF. The DNA reads TGTGCCAGCAGTGAACAATCGAACACCGGGGAGCTGTTTTTT. The chain was built from TRBV2 and TRBJ2-2; no D gene is confidently identified. V is pared back by 2 bases and J by 0 bases, with 4 bases lying between the germline termini. CDR1 and CDR2 are drawn from the germline V gene: SNHLY, FYNNEI. Including the terminal cysteine and phenylalanine, the CDR3 comprises 14 residues. Only CDR3 DNA remains: 42 bases, in frame from the first base.